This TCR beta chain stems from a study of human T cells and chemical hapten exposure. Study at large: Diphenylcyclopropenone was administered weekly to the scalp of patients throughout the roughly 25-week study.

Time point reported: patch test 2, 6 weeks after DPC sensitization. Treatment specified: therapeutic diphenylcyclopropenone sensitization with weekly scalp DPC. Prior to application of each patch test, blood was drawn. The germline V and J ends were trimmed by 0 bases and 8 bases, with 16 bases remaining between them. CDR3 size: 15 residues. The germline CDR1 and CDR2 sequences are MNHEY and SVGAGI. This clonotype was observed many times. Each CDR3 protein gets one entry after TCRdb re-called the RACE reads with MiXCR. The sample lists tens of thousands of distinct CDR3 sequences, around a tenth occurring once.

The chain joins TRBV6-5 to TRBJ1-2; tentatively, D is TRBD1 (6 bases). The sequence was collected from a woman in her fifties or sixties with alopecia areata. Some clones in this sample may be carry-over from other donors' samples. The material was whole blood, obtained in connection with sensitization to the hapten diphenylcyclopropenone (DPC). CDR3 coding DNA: TGTGCCAGCAGTTACTCTGGCAGGGGCAACAAAGGCTACACCTTC. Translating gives CASSYSGRGNKGYTF.